Each of the 32 T cell receptor beta chains below was sequenced from the same sample in a study of a mutant IDH1 vaccine in newly diagnosed glioma. Assay used: immunoSEQ multiplex PCR; TCRdb lists only in-frame clones, some missing. Among 20,000 to 30,000 clones listed, around 82% were seen once. The time point was: week 11, during vaccination. Mutant IDH1 20-mer peptide, at 300 ug, made up each vaccine dose, with topical imiquimod. Their antigens remain unidentified. This material consisted of PBMCs, taken from a glioma patient whose treatment included an IDH1 peptide vaccine. The receptor set was obtained from a woman aged 18-29 years with glioma.

The J gene is TRBJ1-5, the V gene TRBV9, with D perhaps TRBD1 (6 bases). V lost 4 bases to trimming and J lost 3 bases, with 14 bases between them. The CDR3 is 15 amino acids. Germline loops: CDR1 SGDLS, CDR2 YYNGEE. CDR3 amino acids: CASSRGRGNNQPQHF. In DNA form, the CDR3 reads TGTGCCAGCAGCCGGGGGCGGGGTAACAATCAGCCCCAGCATTTT.

The chain combines TRBV11-3 with TRBJ1-2; D possibly corresponds to TRBD1 (5 bases). CDR1 and CDR2 (germline): SGHNT, YENEEA. The CDR3 length is 15 residues. With 4 bases removed from V and 3 bases from J, the gap between germline ends came to 15 bases. Here the CDR3 reads CASSSNTGLHYGYTF. DNA of the CDR3: TGTGCCAGCAGCTCTAATACGGGACTTCACTATGGCTACACCTTC.

The chain has TRBV7-6 and TRBJ2-5; TRBD1 agrees at 9 bases. CDR3 length equals 15 residues. Germline CDR1 reads SGHVS; CDR2 reads FNYEAQ. V lost 1 base and J lost 5; bases outside the gene matches: 5. CDR3 protein: CASSLGTGERETQYF. The CDR3 nucleotides are TGTGCCAGCAGCTTAGGGACAGGGGAGCGGGAGACCCAGTACTTC.

The gene calls are TRBV5-1 and TRBJ2-3, with TRBD2 identical over 9 bases. The CDR3 extends over 15 amino acids. V was clipped by 1 base and J by 6 bases; unmatched bases: 6. CDR1 is SGHRS, CDR2 YFSETQ, per germline. The CDR3, as DNA: TGCGCCAGCAGCTTGCCCCTAGCGGGGACTGATACGCAGTATTTT. It specifies CASSLPLAGTDTQYF. Combining the CDR3 with reference TRBV5-1 and TRBJ2-3 gives the whole variable domain KAGVTQTPRYLIKTRGQQVTLSCSPISGHRSVSWYQQTPGQGLQFLFEYFSETQRNKGNFPGRFSGRQFSNSRSEMNVSTLELGDSALYLCASSLPLAGTDTQYFGPGTRLTVL.

V is TRBV6-5 and J is TRBJ1-5; D might be TRBD1 (6 bases). CDR1 is MNHEY, CDR2 SVGAGI, per germline. The germline V and J ends were trimmed by 2 bases and 4 bases, with 9 bases remaining between them. The CDR3 loop spans 14 amino acids. CDR3 residues: CASSYGQKNQPQHF. The CDR3 DNA reads TGTGCCAGCAGTTACGGACAGAAGAATCAGCCCCAGCATTTT.

The chain uses TRBV5-4 and TRBJ2-1, with 9 bases identical to TRBD2. The CDR3 consists of 15 residues. Germline CDR1 SGHNT, CDR2 YYREEE (reference sequence). V lost 4 bases and J lost 3; bases outside the gene matches: 5. DNA for the CDR3: TGTGCCAGCAGCCCGTTAGCGGGAGTCTACAATGAGCAGTTCTTC. Translated, it gives CASSPLAGVYNEQFF.

Here the CDR3 DNA reads TGTGCCAGCAGCTCTCAGGGATCTAGCAATCAGCCCCAGCATTTT. Amino acids: CASSSQGSSNQPQHF. This rearrangement joins TRBV7-2 to TRBJ1-5; TRBD1 is a possible D gene (5 bases). Trimming stripped 4 bases from V and 0 bases from J, with 10 bases between. CDR1 is SGHTA and CDR2 is FQGNSA in the germline V gene. The CDR3 contains 15 residues.

The rearrangement links TRBV2 to TRBJ2-1; D unclear. Per the germline V gene, CDR1 is SNHLY and CDR2 is FYNNEI. The CDR3 runs to 15 residues. V gave up 3 bases and J gave up 0 bases, with 9 bases separating them. This chain's CDR3 is CASSDVMGSYNEQFF. CDR3 coding DNA: TGTGCCAGCAGTGATGTTATGGGCTCCTACAATGAGCAGTTCTTC. Variable domain in full (rest from reference TRBV2 and TRBJ2-1): EPEVTQTPSHQVTQMGQEVILRCVPISNHLYFYWYRQILGQKVEFLVSFYNNEISEKSEIFDDQFSVERPDGSNFTLKIRSTKLEDSAMYFCASSDVMGSYNEQFFGPGTRLTVL.

V is TRBV29-1 and J is TRBJ1-1, with D perhaps TRBD1 (5 bases). The CDR3 contains 14 residues. Germline V gene sequence: CDR1 SQVTM, CDR2 ANQGSEA. The CDR3 bases are TGCACCGGACGGCAGGGAGGAATGAACACTGAAGCTTTCTTT. Its translation is CTGRQGGMNTEAFF.

The rearrangement uses TRBV5-6 and TRBJ2-5, with D tentatively TRBD2 (5 bases). CDR1 is SGHDT, CDR2 YYEEEE, per germline. The CDR3 sequence is 14 residues long. Between the trimmed V and J ends, which lost 0 bases and 5 bases, there was a span of 11 bases. The CDR3 sequence: CASSLAPRRETQYF. As DNA, the CDR3 is TGTGCCAGCAGCTTGGCGCCCAGGAGGGAGACCCAGTACTTC.

This rearrangement joins TRBV4-2 to TRBJ1-2; D is perhaps TRBD1 (5 bases). Trimming took off 4 bases at V and 3 bases at J, with 9 bases between the two ends. Germline V gene sequence: CDR1 LGHNA, CDR2 YNFKEQ. CDR3 size: 13 residues. CDR3 sequence reads: CASSPGADYGYTF. For the CDR3, the DNA is TGTGCCAGCAGCCCCGGGGCAGACTATGGCTACACCTTC.

The rearrangement uses TRBV6-1 and TRBJ2-3; 8 bases agree with TRBD2. The CDR3 loop spans 16 amino acids. V lost 4 bases, J lost 0 bases, and 6 bases stayed unmatched. Looked up from germline, CDR1 is MNHNS and CDR2 is SASEGT. The CDR3 DNA sequence: TGTGCCAGCAGTGTGACGGCTAGCGGGAGCACAGATACGCAGTATTTT. It yields the protein CASSVTASGSTDTQYF.

This clone showed up just once. This chain links TRBV7-2 with TRBJ2-3; 7 positions match TRBD2. J was trimmed by 0 bases and V by 2 bases; bases with no gene match: 8. This CDR3 is built from 17 residues. Germline values: CDR1 SGHTA, CDR2 FQGNSA. The CDR3 DNA sequence: TGTGCCAGCAGCTTAAAAGTTCCTAGCGGAAGCACAGATACGCAGTATTTT. This sequence encodes CASSLKVPSGSTDTQYF.

The chain couples TRBV6-4 to TRBJ2-4; tentative D call: TRBD2 (5 bases). Trimming removed 0 bases from V and 7 bases from J, with 7 bases in between. CDR3 length equals 13 residues. Germline assignment: CDR1 MRHNA and CDR2 SNTAGT. The CDR3 DNA reads as TGTGCCAGCAGTGACTCAGGCGGGAACATTCAGTACTTC. Amino acid sequence: CASSDSGGNIQYF.

This clone was detected a few times. CDR3 protein: CASTAPGTDLNTEAFF. DNA for the CDR3: TGTGCCAGCACCGCCCCCGGGACAGACCTGAACACTGAAGCTTTCTTT. V is TRBV11-3 and J is TRBJ1-1, with 7 bases matching TRBD1. CDR3 length: 16 amino acids. V dropped 7 bases and J dropped 0; count of bases not matched to a gene: 11. The V gene's germline CDR1 is SGHNT and CDR2 YENEEA.

The chain recombines TRBV5-5 with TRBJ2-1; tentative D call: TRBD2 (5 bases). V lost 1 base to trimming and J lost 2 bases, with 10 bases between them. CDR3 length: 15 residues. Per the germline V gene, CDR1 is SGHKS and CDR2 is YYEKEE (reference sequence). CDR3 in amino acids: CASSLLGVTYNEQFF. The CDR3 DNA follows: TGTGCCAGCAGCTTGCTCGGGGTTACCTACAATGAGCAGTTCTTC.

The rearrangement links TRBV5-5 to TRBJ1-2, with 9 bases fitting TRBD1. Germline trimming cut 1 base from V and 8 bases from J; bases unmatched to any gene: 9. CDR3 length: 15 amino acids. Germline V gene lookup returns CDR1 SGHKS and CDR2 YYEKEE (reference sequence). The CDR3 DNA sequence: TGTGCCAGCAGCTTGTATCCGGGACAGGGACCCGGCTACACCTTC. It specifies CASSLYPGQGPGYTF.

The V and J genes are TRBV4-2 and TRBJ2-7, with 9 bases lining up with TRBD2. CDR3 length: 15 residues. After removal of 2 bases from V and 4 bases from J, the junction contained 6 bases not matched to a gene. The germline gives CDR1 LGHNA, CDR2 YNFKEQ. The CDR3 is CASSQLAGGFYEQYF. The CDR3 DNA reads TGTGCCAGCAGCCAATTGGCGGGAGGGTTTTACGAGCAGTACTTC.

This clone was found once. A much larger clone is a single base away; this may be a read error. This sample also contains other DNA sequences that code for the same CDR3. The CDR3 region has the DNA TGTGCCAGCACCCGGGACACCTCAACTAATGAAAAACTGTTTTTT. Translating it yields CASTRDTSTNEKLFF. The rearrangement links TRBV2 to TRBJ1-4, with a weak D call TRBD1 (6 bases). Between the trimmed V and J ends, which lost 7 bases and 0 bases, there was a span of 12 bases. Germline CDR1 SNHLY, CDR2 FYNNEI. CDR3 length: 15 residues.

The chain is built from TRBV11-2 and TRBJ1-1; D gene uncertain. This CDR3 region has 14 residues. V gave up 0 bases and J gave up 4 bases, with 9 bases separating them. Per germline, CDR1 SGHAT and CDR2 FQNNGV. CDR3 residues: CASSLEAQPTEAFF. The CDR3 DNA is TGTGCCAGCAGCTTAGAGGCCCAGCCCACTGAAGCTTTCTTT.

This chain connects TRBV2 to TRBJ2-1; 10 nucleotides align to TRBD2. V trimming: 7 bases; J trimming: 2 bases; junction bases outside the gene matches: 5. The CDR3 contains 15 residues. From germline, CDR1 is SNHLY and CDR2 FYNNEI. The DNA for the CDR3 is TGTGCCAGCAACTTAGCGGGAGGCGCCTACAATGAGCAGTTCTTC. Its protein product is CASNLAGGAYNEQFF.

CDR3 sequence: CASSGSQNVNEKLFF. The CDR3 DNA is TGTGCCAGCAGTGGGAGCCAGAACGTTAATGAAAAACTGTTTTTT. The V gene is TRBV6-1, the J gene TRBJ1-4; no firm D call. The CDR3 length is 15 residues. V dropped 4 bases and J dropped 4 bases, with 13 bases sitting between them. Per the germline V gene, CDR1 is MNHNS and CDR2 is SASEGT.

The rearrangement joins TRBV4-1 to TRBJ2-2; tentative D call: TRBD1 (6 bases). The germline V gene has CDR1 MGHRA and CDR2 YSYEKL. The CDR3 runs 16 residues. Between the trimmed V and J ends, which lost 7 bases and 0 bases, there was a span of 15 bases. The CDR3 reads CASTTGSRSNTGELFF. The CDR3 DNA sequence: TGCGCCAGCACTACAGGGAGTCGGTCGAACACCGGGGAGCTGTTTTTT.

This sequence joins TRBV5-4 and TRBJ1-4, with 9 nucleotides matching TRBD1. Per the germline V gene, CDR1 is SGHNT and CDR2 is YYREEE (reference sequence). Trimming at V came to 5 bases and at J to 5 bases, leaving 10 bases not matched to a gene. The CDR3 contains 16 residues. CDR3 DNA sequence: TGTGCCAGCAGTCTTCAAGGGACAGGGACAAATGAAAAACTGTTTTTT. This sequence encodes CASSLQGTGTNEKLFF. Combining the CDR3 with reference TRBV5-4 and TRBJ1-4 gives the whole variable domain ETGVTQSPTHLIKTRGQQVTLRCSSQSGHNTVSWYQQALGQGPQFIFQYYREEENGRGNFPPRFSGLQFPNYSSELNVNALELDDSALYLCASSLQGTGTNEKLFFGSGTQLSVL.

J is TRBJ2-3 and V is TRBV5-6; a weak D match, TRBD1 (5 bases). The CDR3 covers 13 residues. Per germline, CDR1 SGHDT and CDR2 YYEEEE. V gave up 2 bases and J gave up 6 bases, with 10 bases separating them. This chain's CDR3 is CASSFNPGDTQYF. The DNA of the CDR3 is TGTGCCAGCAGCTTTAATCCAGGGGATACGCAGTATTTT.

This rearrangement joins TRBV5-1 to TRBJ1-4, with 10 bases that match TRBD1. There are 15 residues in the CDR3. The trim removed 4 bases at V and 0 bases at J, leaving 0 bases unmatched. Germline V gene lookup returns CDR1 SGHRS and CDR2 YFSETQ. Written as DNA, the CDR3 is TGCGCCAGCAGCGGACAGGGGGCAACTAATGAAAAACTGTTTTTT. Translation: CASSGQGATNEKLFF.

The gene calls are TRBV9 and TRBJ1-2; 8 bases are a match to TRBD1. After removal of 0 bases from V and 5 bases from J, the junction contained 6 bases not matched to a gene. The CDR3 loop spans 15 amino acids. Germline-derived CDR1 and CDR2 are SGDLS and YYNGEE. The CDR3: CASSVEAGGGYGYTF. For the CDR3, the DNA is TGTGCCAGCAGCGTAGAGGCAGGGGGCGGATATGGCTACACCTTC.

The chain joins TRBV25-1 to TRBJ2-1; 9 positions agree with TRBD2. CDR1 MGHDK and CDR2 SYGVNS come from the germline V gene. The CDR3 consists of 18 residues. V lost 3 bases and J lost 6; bases outside the gene matches: 15. CDR3 nucleotide sequence: TGTGCCAGCAGTGACCGCAGGGCGCGGGGGGGCCTGTTCAATGAGCAGTTCTTC. As protein: CASSDRRARGGLFNEQFF.

The chain uses TRBV4-2 and TRBJ1-1; 8 nucleotides align to TRBD1. This CDR3 has 14 residues. Trimming at V came to 0 bases and at J to 9 bases, leaving 6 bases not matched to a gene. Germline V lookup: CDR1 LGHNA, CDR2 YNFKEQ. The CDR3 coding sequence is TGTGCCAGCAGCCAAGAGACCGGGACAGGCCAAGCTTTCTTT. Its translation is CASSQETGTGQAFF.

This chain uses TRBV2 with TRBJ2-1, with D possibly TRBD2 on 5 matching bases. Trimming took 4 bases from V and 8 from J, leaving 9 bases between them. Germline V gene lookup returns CDR1 SNHLY and CDR2 FYNNEI. The CDR3 extends over 12 amino acids. CDR3 coding DNA: TGTGCCAGCAGTGGCGGGTACCATGAGCAGTTCTTC. Translation: CASSGGYHEQFF.

The rearrangement uses TRBV7-9 and TRBJ1-5, with D maybe TRBD1 (5 bases). This CDR3 region has 13 residues. Germline V gene sequence: CDR1 SEHNR, CDR2 FQNEAQ (reference sequence). V gave up 4 bases and J gave up 6 bases, with 10 bases separating them. The CDR3 here is CASSSYGGQPQHF. The CDR3 nucleotides read TGTGCCAGCAGCTCGTACGGGGGTCAGCCCCAGCATTTT.

This sequence joins TRBV7-2 and TRBJ2-7, with 7 nucleotides matching TRBD1. Germline values: CDR1 SGHTA, CDR2 FQGNSA. V shed 5 bases and J 2 bases; nucleotides not matched to a gene: 9. The length of the CDR3 is 15 residues. CDR3: CASSQKIGTAYEQYF. The CDR3 region has the DNA TGTGCCAGCAGCCAGAAGATTGGGACAGCCTACGAGCAGTACTTC.